Described below is a single TCR beta chain sequence and its context. The data are from a study of blood T cell repertoires in COVID-19. Study information: The cDNA or gDNA used as material had been derived from T cells, B-cell-depleted T cells, or PBMCs.

The CDR3 length is 14 residues. The V segment lost 0 bases and the J segment 2 bases; nucleotides outside the gene matches: 0. Germline CDR1 LGHNA, CDR2 YNFKEQ. TCRdb keeps only in-frame clones here, not all; method: immunoSEQ multiplex PCR. This sample has 250,000 to 300,000 clones, with roughly 90% found just once. J is TRBJ1-2 and V is TRBV4-2; 7 bases are shared with TRBD1. The clonotype comes from a woman aged 45-59 years who had recovered from COVID-19. Sequencing was carried out using peripheral blood. CDR3: CASSQEGQNYGYTF. The CDR3 DNA follows: TGTGCCAGCAGCCAAGAGGGACAGAACTATGGCTACACCTTC.